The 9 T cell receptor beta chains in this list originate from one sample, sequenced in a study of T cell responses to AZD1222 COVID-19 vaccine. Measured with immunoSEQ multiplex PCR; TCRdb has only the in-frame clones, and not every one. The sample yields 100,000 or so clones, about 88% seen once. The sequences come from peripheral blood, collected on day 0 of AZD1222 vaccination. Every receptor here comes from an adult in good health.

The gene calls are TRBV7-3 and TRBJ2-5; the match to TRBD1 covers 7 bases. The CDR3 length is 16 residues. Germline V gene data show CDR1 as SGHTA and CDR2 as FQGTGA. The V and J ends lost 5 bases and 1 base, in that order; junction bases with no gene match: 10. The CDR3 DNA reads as TGTGCCAGCAGCCCCCGACAGGGTGGTGGCCAAGAGACCCAGTACTTC. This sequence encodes CASSPRQGGGQETQYF.

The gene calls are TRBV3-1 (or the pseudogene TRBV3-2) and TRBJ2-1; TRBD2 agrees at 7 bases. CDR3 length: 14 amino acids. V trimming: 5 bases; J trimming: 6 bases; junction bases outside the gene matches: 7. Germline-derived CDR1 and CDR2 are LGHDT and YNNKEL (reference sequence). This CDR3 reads CASSGSGTSNEQFF. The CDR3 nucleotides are TGTGCCAGCAGCGGGAGCGGGACCAGCAATGAGCAGTTCTTC.

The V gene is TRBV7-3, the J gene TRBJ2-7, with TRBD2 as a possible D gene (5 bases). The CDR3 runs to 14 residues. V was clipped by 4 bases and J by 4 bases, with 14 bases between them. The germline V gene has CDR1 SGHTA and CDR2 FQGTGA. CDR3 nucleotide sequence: TGTGCCAGCAGCTCCGGTAGCGCGCAGTACGAGCAGTACTTC. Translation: CASSSGSAQYEQYF.

CDR3 bases: TGTGCCACCCTTGGCGGGAGGGTAAACGAGCAGTACTTC. Its translation is CATLGGRVNEQYF. This rearrangement joins TRBV10-3 to TRBJ2-7; TRBD2 agrees at 9 bases. There are 13 residues in the CDR3. The V gene's germline CDR1 is ENHRY and CDR2 SYGVKD. The ends lost 10 bases at V and 5 bases at J; junction bases unmatched: 9.

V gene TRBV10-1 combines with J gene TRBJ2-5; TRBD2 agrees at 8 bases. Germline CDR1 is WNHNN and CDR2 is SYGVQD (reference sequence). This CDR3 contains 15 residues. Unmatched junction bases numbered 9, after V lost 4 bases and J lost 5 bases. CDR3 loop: CASSVSGSKVETQYF. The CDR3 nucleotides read TGCGCCAGCAGTGTGAGCGGGAGTAAGGTCGAGACCCAGTACTTC.

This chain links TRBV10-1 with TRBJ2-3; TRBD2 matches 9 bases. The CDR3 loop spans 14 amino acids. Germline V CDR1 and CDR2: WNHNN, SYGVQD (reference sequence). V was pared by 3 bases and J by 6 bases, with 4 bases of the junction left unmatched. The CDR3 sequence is CASSEAGGRDTQYF. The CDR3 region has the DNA TGCGCCAGCAGTGAAGCGGGAGGTAGGGATACGCAGTATTTT.

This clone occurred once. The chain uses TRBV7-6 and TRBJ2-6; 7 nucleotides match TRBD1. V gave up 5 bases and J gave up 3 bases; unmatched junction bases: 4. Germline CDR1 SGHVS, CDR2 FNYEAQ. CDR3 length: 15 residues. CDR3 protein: CASSPRQGGANVLTF. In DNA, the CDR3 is TGTGCCAGCAGCCCACGACAGGGTGGGGCCAACGTCCTGACTTTC.

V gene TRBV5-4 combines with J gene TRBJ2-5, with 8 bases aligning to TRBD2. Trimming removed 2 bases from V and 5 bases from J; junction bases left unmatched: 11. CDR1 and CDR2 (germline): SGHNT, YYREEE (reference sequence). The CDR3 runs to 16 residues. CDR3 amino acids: CASSLGGAGARETQYF. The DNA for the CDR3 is TGTGCCAGCAGCTTAGGGGGAGCGGGAGCCCGGGAGACCCAGTACTTC.

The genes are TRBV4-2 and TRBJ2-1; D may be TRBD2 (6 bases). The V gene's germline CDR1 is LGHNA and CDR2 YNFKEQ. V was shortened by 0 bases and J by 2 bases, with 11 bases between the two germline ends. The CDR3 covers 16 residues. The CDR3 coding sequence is TGTGCCAGCAGCCAAGAAGGGGACTCCGCCTACAATGAGCAGTTCTTC. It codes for CASSQEGDSAYNEQFF.